These 32 T cell receptor beta chains were sequenced from one sample in a study of blood T cell repertoires in COVID-19. Clones were sequenced by immunoSEQ multiplex PCR, and TCRdb holds only the in-frame ones, with some missing. The sample comprises 290,000 or so clones, 90% of which are singletons, and about 4.5% rests with the top ten. Sequencing was performed on PBMCs or T cells enriched from blood (not recorded which). These receptors came from a woman between 18 and 29 years old with acute COVID-19.

V and J are TRBV6-5 and TRBJ1-5, with 9 bases that match TRBD1. Germline V gives CDR1 MNHEY, CDR2 SVGAGI. CDR3 size: 13 residues. J lost 4 bases, V lost 8 bases, and 3 bases had no gene match. CDR3 in amino acids: CASPGQGNQPQHF. CDR3 DNA sequence: TGTGCCAGCCCTGGACAGGGGAATCAGCCCCAGCATTTT.

The V and J genes are TRBV2 and TRBJ2-1; the match to TRBD2 covers 10 bases. Looked up from germline, CDR1 is SNHLY and CDR2 is FYNNEI. CDR3 length: 16 amino acids. The V segment lost 6 bases and the J segment 5 bases; nucleotides outside the gene matches: 10. The CDR3 coding sequence is TGTGCCAGCAGAGATAAGACTAGCGGGCAGAACAATGAGCAGTTCTTC. Translated: CASRDKTSGQNNEQFF.

This chain links TRBV9 with TRBJ1-4; D is undetermined. The CDR3 extends over 15 amino acids. With 0 bases removed from V and 7 bases from J, the gap between germline ends came to 13 bases. The germline V gene has CDR1 SGDLS and CDR2 YYNGEE. Here the CDR3 DNA reads TGTGCCAGCAGCGTAGATCCTGCCTCGGGTGAAAAACTGTTTTTT. It encodes CASSVDPASGEKLFF.

J is TRBJ2-7 and V is TRBV9; the D is unclear. Trimming removed 0 bases from V and 5 bases from J, with 9 bases in between. This CDR3 has 13 amino acids. In germline, CDR1 is SGDLS, CDR2 YYNGEE. The CDR3 spells CASSVDVFNEQYF. CDR3 sequence (DNA): TGTGCCAGCAGCGTAGATGTCTTTAACGAGCAGTACTTC.

This chain links TRBV6-5 with TRBJ2-1, with D hard to call. V was cut by 5 bases and J by 1 base, with 3 bases left in between. This CDR3 spans 12 amino acids. Germline CDR1 MNHEY, CDR2 SVGAGI. This CDR3 reads CASSTSYNEQFF. DNA for the CDR3: TGTGCCAGCAGTACTTCCTACAATGAGCAGTTCTTC.

The V call is TRBV18, the J call TRBJ2-1, with 10 bases matching TRBD2. The CDR3 consists of 16 residues. Losses at the gene ends were 0 bases for V and 7 bases for J; bases not matched to a gene: 6. Germline V gene sequence: CDR1 KGHSH, CDR2 LQKENI. DNA of the CDR3: TGTGCCAGCTCACCACCGGGCCTAGCGGGAGTAAATGAGCAGTTCTTC. Residues: CASSPPGLAGVNEQFF.

This CDR3 reads CASSLVGTPSGELFF. The DNA of the CDR3 is TGCGCCAGCAGCTTGGTAGGGACTCCCTCCGGGGAGCTGTTTTTT. The chain couples TRBV5-1 to TRBJ2-2; tentatively, D is TRBD2 (6 bases). The CDR3 totals 15 residues. In germline, CDR1 is SGHRS, CDR2 YFSETQ. V was cut by 0 bases and J by 6 bases, with 12 bases left in between.

The chain uses TRBV3-1 (or the pseudogene TRBV3-2) and TRBJ1-2, with TRBD1 matching over 7 bases. This CDR3 has 11 residues. Per germline, CDR1 LGHDT and CDR2 YNNKEL (reference sequence). The V segment lost 8 bases and the J segment 7 bases; nucleotides outside the gene matches: 4. The CDR3 sequence: CASGGGSGYTF. CDR3 in DNA: TGTGCCAGCGGAGGGGGCTCTGGCTACACCTTC.

V gene TRBV13 combines with J gene TRBJ2-1, with 11 bases identical to TRBD2. There are 16 residues in the CDR3. V trimming: 3 bases; J trimming: 5 bases; junction bases outside the gene matches: 6. Germline CDR1 reads PRHDT; CDR2 reads FYEKMQ (reference sequence). The CDR3 sequence: CASSLGRTSGHNEQFF. DNA for the CDR3: TGTGCCAGCAGCTTGGGCCGGACTAGCGGGCACAATGAGCAGTTCTTC. Full variable domain (rest looked up from reference TRBV13 and TRBJ2-1): AAGVIQSPRHLIKEKRETATLKCYPIPRHDTVYWYQQGPGQDPQFLISFYEKMQSDKGSIPDRFSAQQFSDYHSELNMSSLELGDSALYFCASSLGRTSGHNEQFFGPGTRLTVL.

CDR3 residues: CSAERRGTNEKLFF. CDR3 DNA: TGCAGCGCCGAACGAAGAGGCACTAATGAAAAACTGTTTTTT. V and J are TRBV29-1 and TRBJ1-4, with D unresolved. This CDR3 region has 14 residues. Germline assignment: CDR1 SQVTM and CDR2 ANQGSEA. Deletions cut 7 bases from V and 2 bases from J, with 14 bases between.

CDR3 sequence reads: CASSLFRTGGNYGYTF. The CDR3, as DNA: TGTGCCAGCAGCCTCTTTCGGACAGGCGGTAACTATGGCTACACCTTC. The rearrangement links TRBV7-9 to TRBJ1-2, with 7 bases aligning to TRBD1. The CDR3 length is 16 residues. Per germline, CDR1 SEHNR and CDR2 FQNEAQ (reference sequence). V dropped 5 bases and J dropped 1; count of bases not matched to a gene: 10.

The chain links TRBV5-1 to TRBJ1-1; TRBD1 matches at 8 bases. The CDR3 consists of 16 residues. Germline V gene sequence: CDR1 SGHRS, CDR2 YFSETQ. With 4 bases clipped from V and 4 bases from J, the junction kept 12 bases outside the gene matches. CDR3 amino acids: CASSHRQGPLFTEAFF. The CDR3 nucleotides read TGCGCCAGCAGCCATCGACAGGGGCCTTTATTCACTGAAGCTTTCTTT.

V is TRBV19 and J is TRBJ1-5; 9 positions agree with TRBD1. Germline V lookup: CDR1 LNHDA, CDR2 SQIVND (reference sequence). The CDR3 totals 14 residues. V was pared by 11 bases and J by 9 bases, with 14 bases of the junction left unmatched. The CDR3 DNA follows: TGTGCCTCCGCCGGGACAGGGCCCGAAGGGCCCCAGCATTTT. Protein sequence: CASAGTGPEGPQHF.

The sample holds a few counts of this clone. This sequence joins TRBV30 and TRBJ2-1; D may be TRBD2 (6 bases). The CDR3 covers 15 residues. Germline CDR1 is GTSNPN and CDR2 is SVGIG (reference sequence). The V gene lost 2 bases and the J gene lost 1 base, with 12 bases spanning the gap. The CDR3, as DNA: TGTGCCTGGAGTTTAGAGGACTATTCCTACAATGAGCAGTTCTTC. It encodes CAWSLEDYSYNEQFF.

The V gene is TRBV28, the J gene TRBJ1-2; D may be TRBD1 (5 bases). CDR1 and CDR2 (germline): MDHEN, SYDVKM. V lost 4 bases and J lost 4, with 13 bases in between. There are 14 residues in the CDR3. CDR3 sequence reads: CASSSGIPRYGYTF. CDR3 DNA sequence: TGTGCCAGCAGTTCAGGGATACCCCGCTATGGCTACACCTTC.

The rearrangement uses TRBV14 and TRBJ1-2, with 11 bases fitting TRBD1. The germline CDR1 and CDR2 sequences are SGHDN and FVKESK. The V and J ends lost 5 bases and 8 bases, in that order; junction bases with no gene match: 7. CDR3 length: 14 amino acids. CDR3 loop: CASSIWTGGAGYTF. DNA of the CDR3: TGTGCCAGCAGCATCTGGACAGGGGGCGCGGGCTACACCTTC.

This clone has a handful of counts. The CDR3 nucleotides read TGTGCCTGGTGCAGGCCAGGGGAGTCCTACGAGCAGTACTTC. This sequence encodes CAWCRPGESYEQYF. The J gene is TRBJ2-7, the V gene TRBV30, with a weak D call TRBD1 (6 bases). The CDR3 is made up of 14 amino acids. Germline CDR1 and CDR2: GTSNPN and SVGIG (reference sequence). V dropped 5 bases and J dropped 1 base, with 15 bases sitting between them.

The chain couples TRBV28 to TRBJ1-2; D remains unclear. V was clipped by 4 bases and J by 0 bases, with 3 bases between them. Germline-derived CDR1 and CDR2 are MDHEN and SYDVKM. CDR3 length: 12 amino acids. In nucleotides, the CDR3 is TGTGCCAGCAGTTCCACTAACTATGGCTACACCTTC. Amino acid sequence: CASSSTNYGYTF.

V gene TRBV7-8 combines with J gene TRBJ2-7; weak D call: TRBD2 (6 bases). Trimming left V 1 base short and J 0 bases short, with 13 bases between. The CDR3 totals 16 residues. Germline V gives CDR1 SGHVS, CDR2 FQNEAQ. Here the CDR3 DNA reads TGTGCCAGCAGCTTAGTCGGAGCGGGTGCCTCCTACGAGCAGTACTTC. Its translation: CASSLVGAGASYEQYF.

This sequence joins TRBV5-1 and TRBJ2-5, with TRBD2 matching over 14 bases. V gave up 0 bases and J gave up 4 bases; unmatched junction bases: 5. This CDR3 region has 17 residues. Germline CDR1 SGHRS, CDR2 YFSETQ. The CDR3 region has the DNA TGCGCCAGCAGCTTGGGGGGACTAGCGGGAGCTTTAGAGACCCAGTACTTC. Translated, it gives CASSLGGLAGALETQYF.

The chain has TRBV11-2 and TRBJ2-1, with D perhaps TRBD2 (5 bases). CDR3 size: 12 residues. Trimming removed 4 bases at V and 12 bases at J, with 13 bases between. CDR1 and CDR2 (germline): SGHAT, FQNNGV. The CDR3 DNA reads TGTGCCAGCAGCTCCTTGGCGGGCCCGCAGTTCTTC. Translation: CASSSLAGPQFF.

The chain has TRBV25-1 and TRBJ2-7; D perhaps matches TRBD1 (7 bases). Germline CDR1 is MGHDK and CDR2 is SYGVNS. There are 12 residues in the CDR3. V shed 4 bases and J shed 4 bases, with 8 bases lying between them. The CDR3 DNA sequence: TGTGCCAGCAGTGCAGGGGGGTACGAGCAGTACTTC. It codes for CASSAGGYEQYF.

In its sample, this clone was seen once. The rearrangement joins TRBV5-3 to TRBJ1-3; D perhaps matches TRBD1 (6 bases). TRBV5-3 is known as an ORF, though its function is uncertain. The CDR3 runs 20 residues. V lost 3 bases and J lost 3, with 28 bases in between. The CDR3 protein is CARSWEQARGAAEGGNTIYF. CDR3 coding DNA: TGTGCCAGAAGCTGGGAGCAGGCTCGGGGGGCCGCCGAGGGTGGAAACACCATATATTTT.

For the CDR3, the DNA is TGTGCCAGCACGCCTCGGAGGAACACCGGGGAGCTGTTTTTT. Its translation: CASTPRRNTGELFF. V gene TRBV11-3 combines with J gene TRBJ2-2, with D unresolved. V was cut by 7 bases and J by 1 base, with 10 bases left in between. Germline lookup yields CDR1 SGHNT and CDR2 YENEEA. The CDR3 is 14 amino acids.

V usage is TRBV29-1 and J usage is TRBJ1-4; D possibly corresponds to TRBD1 (6 bases). Germline loops: CDR1 SQVTM, CDR2 ANQGSEA. The CDR3 contains 13 residues. V shed 6 bases and J shed 6 bases, with 14 bases lying between them. The CDR3 region is CSVLGGADEKLFF. The CDR3 DNA reads TGCAGCGTCCTGGGGGGGGCGGATGAAAAACTGTTTTTT.

This chain links TRBV19 with TRBJ1-4; 10 bases align to TRBD1. CDR3 size: 15 residues. Trimming at V came to 6 bases and at J to 8 bases, leaving 9 bases not matched to a gene. Germline V CDR1 and CDR2: LNHDA, SQIVND (reference sequence). The CDR3 is CASSPRQGAGEKLFF. In DNA, the CDR3 is TGTGCCAGTAGCCCCCGACAGGGGGCGGGGGAAAAACTGTTTTTT.

This clone has just one count. The CDR3 loop is CASSLTGTDVRGTYEQYF. CDR3 coding DNA: TGTGCCAGCAGTTTGACCGGGACGGACGTAAGGGGGACCTACGAGCAGTACTTC. This sequence joins TRBV28 and TRBJ2-7; a weak D match, TRBD1 (6 bases). The CDR3 extends over 18 amino acids. Trimming cost V 3 bases and J 2 bases, with 23 bases left between them. Per the germline V gene, CDR1 is MDHEN and CDR2 is SYDVKM.

This clone was picked up a small number of times. Additional DNA sequences in this sample encode the identical CDR3. The rearrangement links TRBV9 to TRBJ1-1; D gene unclear. This CDR3 is built from 13 residues. From germline, CDR1 is SGDLS and CDR2 YYNGEE. Between the trimmed V and J ends, which lost 0 bases and 2 bases, there was a span of 5 bases. The CDR3 region has the DNA TGTGCCAGCAGCGTAGGCGCAAACACTGAAGCTTTCTTT. Protein sequence: CASSVGANTEAFF.

The chain carries TRBV6-1 and TRBJ2-7; 16 positions agree with TRBD2. CDR1 and CDR2 (germline): MNHNS, SASEGT. The length of the CDR3 is 16 residues. V gave up 2 bases and J gave up 5 bases; unmatched junction bases: 3. CDR3 residues: CASSEWGTSGRDEQYF. CDR3 DNA sequence: TGTGCCAGCAGTGAATGGGGGACTAGCGGGAGGGACGAGCAGTACTTC.

This chain uses TRBV5-6 with TRBJ1-2; D is unresolved. V lost 4 bases and J lost 2, with 9 bases in between. There are 13 residues in the CDR3. CDR1 is SGHDT, CDR2 YYEEEE, per germline. CDR3 nucleotide sequence: TGTGCCAGCAGCCCCCTCAGAAACTATGGCTACACCTTC. Its protein is CASSPLRNYGYTF. The full variable domain, completed using reference TRBV5-6 and TRBJ1-2, is DAGVTQSPTHLIKTRGQQVTLRCSPKSGHDTVSWYQQALGQGPQFIFQYYEEEERQRGNFPDRFSGHQFPNYSSELNVNALLLGDSALYLCASSPLRNYGYTFGSGTRLTVV.

The genes are TRBV28 and TRBJ1-5; perhaps TRBD1 as D (5 bases). The V gene's germline CDR1 is MDHEN and CDR2 SYDVKM. This CDR3 spans 18 amino acids. V was pared by 6 bases and J by 5 bases, with 26 bases between. CDR3 DNA sequence: TGTGCCAGCAGCGCTGTCGTATCTGGGGGGGGTCTCTATCAGCCCCAGCATTTT. Protein product: CASSAVVSGGGLYQPQHF. Drawing the rest from reference TRBV28 and TRBJ1-5, the complete variable domain is DVKVTQSSRYLVKRTGEKVFLECVQDMDHENMFWYRQDPGLGLRLIYFSYDVKMKEKGDIPEGYSVSREKKERFSLILESASTNQTSMYLCASSAVVSGGGLYQPQHFGDGTRLSIL.

The chain recombines TRBV19 with TRBJ1-2; D is perhaps TRBD1 (5 bases). This CDR3 is 16 amino acids long. Germline assignment: CDR1 LNHDA and CDR2 SQIVND (reference sequence). Deletions cut 2 bases from V and 8 bases from J, with 21 bases between. Here the CDR3 DNA reads TGTGCCAGTAGTATACCCCTGGCGGGGCAATCTAGGGGCTACACCTTC. This translates into CASSIPLAGQSRGYTF.